This T cell receptor (beta chain) originates from a study of T cell responses to AZD1222 COVID-19 vaccine. Points from the study as a whole: Baseline seropositivity occurred in only six AZD1222 recipients. The study found Spike-specific TCR breadth and depth rose after two AZD1222 doses.

Turning to this clone: Its antigen is currently unknown.

Libraries were prepared by immunoSEQ multiplex PCR; TCRdb keeps only in-frame clonotypes and omits some of them. The sample lists 120,000 or so clones, around 89% occurring once. There are 14 residues in the CDR3. The V gene lost 0 bases and the J gene lost 0 bases, with 4 bases spanning the gap. Germline V CDR1 and CDR2: LGHNA, YSLEER. The sequences come from peripheral blood, collected 28 days after the second AZD1222 dose. The rearrangement links TRBV4-3 to TRBJ2-3; D is unresolved. The clonotype was recovered from an adult who received the AZD1222 COVID-19 vaccine. CDR3 nucleotides: TGCGCCAGCAGCCAAGACGGAAGCACAGATACGCAGTATTTT. Its protein is CASSQDGSTDTQYF.